This T cell receptor beta chain derives from a study of blood T cell repertoires in COVID-19. Recruits, aged roughly 18 to 89 years, lived in 24 US areas. Recovery among Cohort 3 donors was established by two negative PCRs, clearance, or symptom resolution. Measured with immunoSEQ multiplex PCR; TCRdb has only the in-frame clones, and not every one. The profile shows about 320,000 clones, over 85% of them singletons. Sequencing was done on a sample of PBMCs or T cells enriched from blood (not recorded which). The clonotype was recovered from a man aged 55 to 70 who had recovered from COVID-19.

In DNA, the CDR3 is TGTGCCAGCAGCGTAGGTCAGGGGGCTCAGCCCCAGCATTTT. This encodes CASSVGQGAQPQHF. The rearrangement links TRBV9 to TRBJ1-5; 8 bases map to TRBD1. Germline V gene data show CDR1 as SGDLS and CDR2 as YYNGEE. The CDR3 runs to 14 residues. After removal of 0 bases from V and 6 bases from J, the junction contained 2 bases not matched to a gene.